This T cell receptor (beta chain) emerged from a study of blood T cells in healthy people across ages. Regarding the study as a whole: Greater diversity and more naive CD4+ cells were seen in long-lived donors than in aged donors.

With each sample, at least 5 micrograms of total RNA were extracted. Concerning this clonotype: The antigen remains unidentified.

It was with a sample-barcoded 5' primer and a J-beta primer mix that a second PCR of roughly 7 to 12 cycles was run. TCRdb itself ran the 5' RACE reads through MiXCR, one entry per CDR3 protein. The sample comprises 1.5 million or so distinct CDR3 sequences, around two fifths of which are singletons, and around 8% rests with the top ten. Germline CDR1 and CDR2: SEHNR and FQNEAQ (reference sequence). CDR3 length: 15 amino acids. The germline V and J ends were trimmed by 5 bases and 2 bases, with 14 bases remaining between them. The chain links TRBV7-9 to TRBJ2-3; D not resolved. This clonotype originated in a young woman in good health. Sequencing was carried out using blood. The CDR3 DNA follows: TGTGCCAGCAGCCGCCCGTCTACCAACACAGATACGCAGTATTTT. Its protein is CASSRPSTNTDTQYF. The variable domain in full, completed from reference TRBV7-9 and TRBJ2-3, reads DTGVSQNPRHKITKRGQNVTFRCDPISEHNRLYWYRQTLGQGPEFLTYFQNEAQLEKSRLLSDRFSAERPKGSFSTLEIQRTEQGDSAMYLCASSRPSTNTDTQYFGPGTRLTVL.